This T cell receptor (beta chain) is from a study of shared clonotypes between healthy human individuals. Only in-frame clones appear in the TCRdb table, and some are missing; sequencing was by immunoSEQ multiplex PCR. The sample holds roughly 2 million clones, 85% to 95% seen once. CDR1 SGHTA and CDR2 FQGNSA come from the germline V gene. The V end was cut by 1 base, the J end by 4 bases, with 7 bases between. CDR3 size: 13 residues. This chain connects TRBV7-2 to TRBJ1-2; no clear D. The sample was naive CD4+ T cells sorted from blood. Indicated subset: CD45RA+ positively selected. The sequence was obtained from a man aged 18 to 30 in good health. CDR3 protein: CASSLEKGYGYTF. The CDR3 coding sequence is TGTGCCAGCAGCTTAGAGAAAGGCTATGGCTACACCTTC.